This T cell receptor beta chain was profiled in a study of blood T cells in healthy people across ages. Points from the study as a whole: Long-lived donors exceeded aged donors in naive CD4+ cells and diversity. Shifts in expanded clonotypes may have been confounded by donor CMV status, which was unknown.

This clonotype came up many times. Its antigen remains unknown. The CDR3 sequence is 11 residues long. The germline V and J ends were trimmed by 2 bases and 5 bases, with 6 bases remaining between them. The germline V gene encodes CDR1 DFQATT and CDR2 SNEGSKA (reference sequence). The second PCR ran about 6 to 12 cycles with a sample-barcoded 5' primer and J-beta primers. TCRdb used MiXCR to reprocess the 5' RACE reads, holding one entry per CDR3 protein. The data hold under 800,000 distinct CDR3 sequences, with approximately 21% observed a single time. The clonotype comes from a man aged 65 to 85 in good health. Sample: blood. The rearrangement uses TRBV20-1 and TRBJ2-5; unclear D gene. The CDR3 reads CSARPLETQYF. In DNA form, the CDR3 reads TGCAGTGCTAGACCCCTCGAGACCCAGTACTTC.